This T cell receptor beta chain was profiled in a study of blood T cell repertoires in COVID-19. Study in general: Donors in the United States, Italy and Spain gave samples during acute or convalescent COVID-19. Sources were T cells, B-cell-depleted T cells, or PBMCs; the material itself was cDNA or gDNA.

Trimming removed 8 bases at V and 0 bases at J, with 7 bases between. The CDR3 is 13 amino acids. From germline, CDR1 is MNHEY and CDR2 SVGAGI. Authors' processing steps: How many nucleated cells were present was estimated from reference gene primer amplification. TCRdb's copy holds only in-frame clones and misses some; the assay was immunoSEQ multiplex PCR. Clone size and the V and J calls come from that table; the DNA yielded D and trimming. The sample shows 200,000 to 300,000 clones, around four fifths of them seen only once. The genes are TRBV6-5 and TRBJ2-2; D remains unclear. The origin of this receptor is a woman aged 55 to 70 with active or convalescent COVID-19. The specimen was peripheral blood. CDR3 sequence reads: CASQASNTGELFF. In DNA, the CDR3 is TGTGCCAGCCAAGCCTCGAACACCGGGGAGCTGTTTTTT.